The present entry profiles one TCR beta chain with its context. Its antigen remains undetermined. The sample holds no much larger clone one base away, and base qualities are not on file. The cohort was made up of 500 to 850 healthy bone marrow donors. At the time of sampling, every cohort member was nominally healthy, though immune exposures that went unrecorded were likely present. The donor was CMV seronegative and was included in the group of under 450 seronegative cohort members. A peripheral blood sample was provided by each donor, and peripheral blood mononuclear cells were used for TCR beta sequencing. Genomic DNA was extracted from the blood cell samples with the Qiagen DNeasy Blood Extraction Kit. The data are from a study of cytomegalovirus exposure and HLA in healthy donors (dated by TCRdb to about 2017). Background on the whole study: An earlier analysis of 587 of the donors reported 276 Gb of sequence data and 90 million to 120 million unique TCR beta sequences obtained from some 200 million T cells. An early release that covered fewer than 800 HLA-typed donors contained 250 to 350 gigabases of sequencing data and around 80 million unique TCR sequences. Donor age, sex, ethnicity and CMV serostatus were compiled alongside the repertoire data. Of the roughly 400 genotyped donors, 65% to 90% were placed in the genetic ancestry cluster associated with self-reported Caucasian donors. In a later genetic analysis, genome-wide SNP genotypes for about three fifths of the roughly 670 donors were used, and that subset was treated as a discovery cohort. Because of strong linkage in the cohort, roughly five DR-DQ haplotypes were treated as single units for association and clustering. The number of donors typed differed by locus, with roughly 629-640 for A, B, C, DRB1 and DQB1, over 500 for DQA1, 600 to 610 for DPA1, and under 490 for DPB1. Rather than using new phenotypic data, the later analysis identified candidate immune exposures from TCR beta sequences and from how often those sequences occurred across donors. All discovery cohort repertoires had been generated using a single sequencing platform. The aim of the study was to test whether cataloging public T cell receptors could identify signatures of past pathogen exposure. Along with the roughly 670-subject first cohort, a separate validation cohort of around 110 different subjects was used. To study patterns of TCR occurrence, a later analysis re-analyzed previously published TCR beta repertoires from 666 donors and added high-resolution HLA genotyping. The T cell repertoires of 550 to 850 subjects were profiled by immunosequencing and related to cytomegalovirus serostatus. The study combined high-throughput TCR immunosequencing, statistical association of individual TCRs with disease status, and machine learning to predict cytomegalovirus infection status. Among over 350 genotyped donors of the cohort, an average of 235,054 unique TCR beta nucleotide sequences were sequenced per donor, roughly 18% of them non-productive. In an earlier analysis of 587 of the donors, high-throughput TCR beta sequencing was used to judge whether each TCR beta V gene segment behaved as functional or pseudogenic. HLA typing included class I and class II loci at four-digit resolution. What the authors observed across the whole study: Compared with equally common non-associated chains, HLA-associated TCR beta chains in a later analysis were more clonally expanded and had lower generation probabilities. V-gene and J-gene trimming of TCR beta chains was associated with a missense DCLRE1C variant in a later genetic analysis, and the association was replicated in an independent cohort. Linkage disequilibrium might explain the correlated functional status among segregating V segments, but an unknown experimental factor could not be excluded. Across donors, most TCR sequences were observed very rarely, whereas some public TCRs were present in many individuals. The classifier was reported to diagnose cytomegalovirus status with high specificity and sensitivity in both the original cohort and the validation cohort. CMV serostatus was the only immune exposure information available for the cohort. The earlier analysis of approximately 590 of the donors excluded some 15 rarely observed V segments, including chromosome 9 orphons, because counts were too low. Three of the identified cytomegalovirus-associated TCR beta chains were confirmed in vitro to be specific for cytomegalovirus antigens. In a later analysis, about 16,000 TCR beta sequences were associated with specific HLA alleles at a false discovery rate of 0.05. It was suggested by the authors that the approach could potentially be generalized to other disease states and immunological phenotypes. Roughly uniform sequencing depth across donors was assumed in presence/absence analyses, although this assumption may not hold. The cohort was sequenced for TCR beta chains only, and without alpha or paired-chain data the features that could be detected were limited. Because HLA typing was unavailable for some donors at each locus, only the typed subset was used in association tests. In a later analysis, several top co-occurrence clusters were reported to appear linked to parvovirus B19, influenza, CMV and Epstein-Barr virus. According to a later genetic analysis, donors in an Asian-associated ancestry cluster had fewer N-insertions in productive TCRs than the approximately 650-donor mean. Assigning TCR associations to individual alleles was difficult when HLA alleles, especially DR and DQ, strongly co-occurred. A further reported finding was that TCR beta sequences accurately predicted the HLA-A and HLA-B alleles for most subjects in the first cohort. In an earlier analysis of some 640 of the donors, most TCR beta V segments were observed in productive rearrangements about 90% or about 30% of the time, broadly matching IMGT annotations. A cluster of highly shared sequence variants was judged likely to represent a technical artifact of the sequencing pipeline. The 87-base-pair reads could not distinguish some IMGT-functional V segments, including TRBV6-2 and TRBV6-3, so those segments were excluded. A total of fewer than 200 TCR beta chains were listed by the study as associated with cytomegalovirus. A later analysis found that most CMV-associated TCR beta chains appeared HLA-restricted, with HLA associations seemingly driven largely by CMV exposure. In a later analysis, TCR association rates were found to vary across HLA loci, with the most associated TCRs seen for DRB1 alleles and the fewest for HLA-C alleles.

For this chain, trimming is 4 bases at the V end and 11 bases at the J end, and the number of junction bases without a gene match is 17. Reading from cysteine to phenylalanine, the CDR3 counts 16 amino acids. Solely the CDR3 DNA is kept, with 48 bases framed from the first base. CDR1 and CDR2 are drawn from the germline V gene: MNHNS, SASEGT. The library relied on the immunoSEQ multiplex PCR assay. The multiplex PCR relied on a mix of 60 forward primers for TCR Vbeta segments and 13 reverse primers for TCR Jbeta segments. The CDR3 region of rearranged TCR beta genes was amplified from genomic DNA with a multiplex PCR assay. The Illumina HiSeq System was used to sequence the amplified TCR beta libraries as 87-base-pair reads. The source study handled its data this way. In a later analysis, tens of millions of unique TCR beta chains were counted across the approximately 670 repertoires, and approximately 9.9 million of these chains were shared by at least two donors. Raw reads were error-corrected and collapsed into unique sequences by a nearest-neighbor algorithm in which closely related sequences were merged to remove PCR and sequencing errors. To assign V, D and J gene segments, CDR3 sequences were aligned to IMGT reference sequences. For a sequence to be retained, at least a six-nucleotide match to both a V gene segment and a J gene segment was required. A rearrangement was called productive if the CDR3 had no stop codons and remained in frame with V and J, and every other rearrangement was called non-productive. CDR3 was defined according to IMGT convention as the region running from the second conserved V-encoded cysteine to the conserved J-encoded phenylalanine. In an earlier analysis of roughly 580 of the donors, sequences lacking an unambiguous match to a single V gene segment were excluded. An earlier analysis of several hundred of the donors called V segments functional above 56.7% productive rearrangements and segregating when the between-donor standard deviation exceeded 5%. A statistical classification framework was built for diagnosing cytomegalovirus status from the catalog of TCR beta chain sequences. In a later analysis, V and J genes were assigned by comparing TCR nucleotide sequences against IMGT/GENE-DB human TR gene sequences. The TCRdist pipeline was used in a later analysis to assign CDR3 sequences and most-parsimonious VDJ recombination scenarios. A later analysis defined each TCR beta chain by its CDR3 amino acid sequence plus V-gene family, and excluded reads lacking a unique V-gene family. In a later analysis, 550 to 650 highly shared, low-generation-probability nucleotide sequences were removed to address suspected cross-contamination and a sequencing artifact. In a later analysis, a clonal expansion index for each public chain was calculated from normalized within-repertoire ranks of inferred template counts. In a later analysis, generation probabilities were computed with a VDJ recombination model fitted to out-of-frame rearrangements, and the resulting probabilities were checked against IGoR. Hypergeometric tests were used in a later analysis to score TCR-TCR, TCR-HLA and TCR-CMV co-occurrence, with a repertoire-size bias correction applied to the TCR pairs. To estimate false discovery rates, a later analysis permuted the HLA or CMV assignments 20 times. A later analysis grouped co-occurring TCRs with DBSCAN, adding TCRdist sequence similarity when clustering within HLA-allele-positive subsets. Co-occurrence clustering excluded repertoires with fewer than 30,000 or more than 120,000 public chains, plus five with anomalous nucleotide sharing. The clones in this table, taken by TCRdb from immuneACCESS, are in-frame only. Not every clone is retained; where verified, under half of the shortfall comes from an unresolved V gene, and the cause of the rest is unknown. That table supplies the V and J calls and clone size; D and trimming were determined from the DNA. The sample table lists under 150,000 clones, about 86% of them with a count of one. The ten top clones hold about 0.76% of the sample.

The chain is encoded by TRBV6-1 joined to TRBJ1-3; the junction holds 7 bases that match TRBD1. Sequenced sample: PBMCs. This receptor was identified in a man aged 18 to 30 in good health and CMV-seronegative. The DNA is TGTGCCAGCAGTGGTACGACAGGGTTAGCAGTAGTTGCCATATATTTT. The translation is CASSGTTGLAVVAIYF.